This TCR beta chain came from a study of OX40 agonist ivuxolimab in advanced cancers. At the level of the whole study: Ivuxolimab was a fully human IgG2 agonistic monoclonal antibody targeting the costimulatory receptor OX40 (CD134). Prior anti-PD-1, anti-PD-L1 or anti-CTLA-4 therapy was permitted, and about two fifths of dose-escalation patients had received checkpoint inhibitors. The paper reports the monotherapy dose-escalation portion (N of about 50 patients) of the phase I ivuxolimab trial. Of the roughly 54 patients in dose escalation, about 20 had hepatocellular carcinoma, approximately 15 had melanoma, 9 had renal cell carcinoma and 9 had head and neck cancer. Intravenous ivuxolimab was administered to patients every 2 weeks at six dose levels: 0.01, 0.1, 0.3, 1.5, 3 and 10 mg/kg. In the dose-escalation cohort, approximately 82% of patients were male, and the mean age was around 60 years with a range of roughly 20 to 79. The point of sequencing TCRbeta in the periphery was to test whether ivuxolimab changed TCR sequence diversity and drove clonal T-cell expansion. Partial responses were achieved by three dose-escalation patients, of whom one had hepatocellular carcinoma and two had cutaneous melanoma.

The CDR3 runs 14 amino acids, cysteine and phenylalanine included. Only the CDR3 part of the read is kept: 42 bases, read in frame from the first base. The germline V end is reduced by 2 bases and the J end by 5 bases; junction bases left unmatched: 2. CDR1 and CDR2 are read off the germline V gene as SGHTA and FQGNSA. Of note for this clone: Its binding antigen is unknown. Base qualities are not provided; no much larger clone lies one nucleotide away.

The paper as a whole reports these results and caveats: The antigen specificity of the clonally expanded peripheral T cells was not determined. Low levels of normalized T-cell clonal expansion were also seen in some patients who did not respond. On average, CD8+ T cells showed more expanded clones than CD4+ T cells after ivuxolimab. In partial responders in the 0.1-3.0 mg/kg groups, normalized peripheral clonal expansion was found to be among the lowest, especially among CD8+ T cells. At doses from 0.1 to 3.0 mg/kg, clonal expansion was seen in both CD4+ and CD8+ blood T cells between baseline and week 6.

Patients with a history of autoimmune disease or receiving systemic immunosuppression were excluded from the trial. In every dose cohort, peripheral blood was drawn for TCR sequencing at baseline, cycle 4 day 1, and cycle 7 day 1. Samples were obtained from an open-label, multicenter, first-in-human phase I dose-escalation trial of ivuxolimab. Adults with locally advanced or metastatic melanoma, renal cell, hepatocellular, or head and neck squamous cell carcinoma were enrolled in the trial. CD4+ and CD8+ T cells were sorted separately from peripheral blood before TCR sequencing. Genomic DNA was isolated from the sorted cells so that the TCRbeta CDR3 region could be sequenced. The immunoSEQ Assay was used for sequencing of TCRbeta CDR3 regions. TCRdb retrieved this table from immuneACCESS and kept in-frame rearrangements only. Not all clones are present; in checked studies, unresolved V genes account for under half, and no reason is known for the remainder. The sample yields about 92,000 clones; under 90% were counted once. The ten biggest clones cover about 6% of the sample.

Sequenced here: CD4+ or CD8+ T cells sorted from blood, sampled in a trial of the OX40 agonist ivuxolimab. The receptor's source is an adult with an advanced solid tumor such as melanoma, head and neck, liver or kidney cancer. Here the chain combines TRBV7-2 and TRBJ1-5, with TRBD1 identical over 8 junction bases. CDR3 region: CASSLKTGDQPQHF. The DNA sequence is TGTGCCAGCAGCTTAAAGACAGGGGATCAGCCCCAGCATTTT.